The clone carrying this T cell receptor (beta chain) was counted ten times or more. As yet, its antigen is unknown. The CDR3 has 13 amino acids. Trimming at V came to 6 bases and at J to 2 bases, leaving 4 bases not matched to a gene. The sample's time point: persistent/refractory GD, antithyroid drugs over 5 years with positive TRAb. With RNA extracted from PBMCs as input, the TCR library was made. Roughly 9.8 milliliters of peripheral blood went into EDTA tubes. The sample originates from a study of regulatory T cells in long-lasting Graves disease. Assembly of TCR beta libraries relied on iRepertoire HTBI primers together with Arm-PCR of CDR3 regions. TCRdb passed the multiplex PCR reads through MiXCR, listing each CDR3 protein once. The sample has about 470,000 distinct CDR3 sequences, less than 25% seen once. General study results and limits: Gene preferences differed: TRBV28, TRBJ1-2, TRBJ2-5 in persistent cases. TCR diversity was lower in persistent Graves' patients than in newly diagnosed ones. The small sample size may have reduced accuracy.

The material sequenced was peripheral blood mononuclear cells (PBMCs), taken when the disease was refractory, from a patient treated with antithyroid drugs. The V call is TRBV12-3 or TRBV12-4, the J call TRBJ2-7; TRBD1 aligns across 7 bases. The receptor was isolated from a female donor with Graves disease. In nucleotides, the CDR3 is TGTGCCAGCAGAACCGGGACAGCCTACGAGCAGTACTTC. Translating gives CASRTGTAYEQYF.